These 23 T cell receptor beta chains were all obtained from the same sample, sequenced in a study of CD8+ T cells in alopecia areata. Extracted RNA was reverse transcribed into cDNA, the sequencing template. Clones were sequenced by immunoSEQ multiplex PCR, and TCRdb holds only the in-frame ones, with some missing. The table records roughly 150,000 clones, roughly 61% of them present only once. The sample here was CD4+ T cells sorted from blood, taken at week 0. Receptor source: a human donor with alopecia areata.

This clone was seen more than once but under ten times. The chain is built from TRBV29-1 and TRBJ2-7; D gene ambiguous. The CDR3 extends over 13 amino acids. Per the germline V gene, CDR1 is SQVTM and CDR2 is ANQGSEA. V was shortened by 3 bases and J by 0 bases, with 9 bases between the two germline ends. Here the CDR3 reads CSVDDKSSYEQYF. In DNA form, the CDR3 reads TGCAGCGTTGATGACAAAAGCTCCTACGAGCAGTACTTC.

This clone was counted a few times. The gene calls are TRBV4-3 and TRBJ2-2; no reliable D call. V shed 0 bases and J shed 1 base, with 3 bases lying between them. CDR3 length: 14 residues. Germline values: CDR1 LGHNA, CDR2 YSLEER. The CDR3 loop is CASSQDWNTGELFF. As DNA, the CDR3 is TGCGCCAGCAGCCAAGACTGGAACACCGGGGAGCTGTTTTTT.

This clone was picked up one time. The chain carries TRBV6-5 and TRBJ1-1; D possibly corresponds to TRBD1 (6 bases). CDR3 length: 14 amino acids. Germline CDR1 reads MNHEY; CDR2 reads SVGAGI. The germline V and J ends were trimmed by 5 bases and 1 base, with 11 bases remaining between them. The CDR3 bases are TGTGCCAGCAGTAGACTACAGGGGAACACTGAAGCTTTCTTT. Its translation is CASSRLQGNTEAFF.

The rearrangement links TRBV30 to TRBJ1-1, with 7 bases fitting TRBD1. V lost 5 bases, J lost 0 bases, and 9 bases stayed unmatched. Germline V lookup: CDR1 GTSNPN, CDR2 SVGIG (reference sequence). The CDR3 extends over 15 amino acids. The CDR3 DNA sequence: TGTGCCTGGGGGACAGAAAGTTACATGAACACTGAAGCTTTCTTT. Protein: CAWGTESYMNTEAFF.

This clone was recorded a few times. The rearrangement joins TRBV29-1 to TRBJ2-1; D remains unclear. The CDR3 sequence is 13 residues long. V lost 1 base, J lost 6 bases, and 10 bases lay in between. The germline V gene encodes CDR1 SQVTM and CDR2 ANQGSEA. CDR3 loop: CSVEGAETNEQFF. CDR3 nucleotides: TGCAGCGTTGAAGGCGCGGAGACCAATGAGCAGTTCTTC.

The rearrangement joins TRBV18 to TRBJ1-1; D remains unclear. The V and J ends lost 4 bases and 1 base respectively, with 10 bases between them. Germline assignment: CDR1 KGHSH and CDR2 LQKENI. This CDR3 contains 14 residues. The CDR3 DNA is TGTGCCAGCTCACTGGACGGATCGAACACTGAAGCTTTCTTT. Translation: CASSLDGSNTEAFF.

This clone showed up just a few times. J is TRBJ2-7 and V is TRBV27; 8 bases match TRBD2. Germline CDR1 MNHEY, CDR2 SMNVEV (reference sequence). This CDR3 spans 14 amino acids. V was clipped by 5 bases and J by 3 bases; unmatched bases: 6. DNA for the CDR3: TGTGCCAGCAGTAGCCGGGGGGGCCTCTACGAGCAGTACTTC. Translation: CASSSRGGLYEQYF.

This chain joins TRBV29-1 and TRBJ1-2; 9 bases agree with TRBD1. Germline loops: CDR1 SQVTM, CDR2 ANQGSEA. The CDR3 sequence is 13 residues long. With V trimmed by 7 bases and J by 8 bases, 11 bases remained unmatched. For the CDR3, the DNA is TGCAGCGGAGCCACAACAGGGGGCGTAGGCTACACCTTC. It specifies CSGATTGGVGYTF.

This clone turned up a few times. This chain links TRBV29-1 with TRBJ2-5, with D possibly TRBD2 on 5 matching bases. This CDR3 is built from 13 residues. CDR1 is SQVTM and CDR2 is ANQGSEA in the germline V gene. The V end lost 2 bases, the J end lost 5 bases, and 12 bases lay between the germline ends. The CDR3 spells CSVEKGRGETQYF. The CDR3 DNA reads as TGCAGCGTTGAAAAGGGCAGAGGGGAGACCCAGTACTTC.

The chain recombines TRBV4-1 with TRBJ2-5; no reliable D call. V was clipped by 1 base and J by 4 bases, with 4 bases between them. Germline CDR1 reads MGHRA; CDR2 reads YSYEKL. The CDR3 extends over 12 amino acids. CDR3 sequence reads: CASSQVRETQYF. The CDR3 DNA reads TGCGCCAGCAGCCAAGTAAGAGAGACCCAGTACTTC.

This sequence joins TRBV7-3 and TRBJ2-1; 12 nucleotides line up with TRBD2. Germline CDR1 is SGHTA and CDR2 is FQGTGA. The CDR3 loop spans 15 amino acids. The V segment lost 4 bases and the J segment 9 bases; nucleotides outside the gene matches: 7. The CDR3 nucleotides read TGTGCCAGCAGCTCCCTAGCGGGGGGGCCCGGTGAGCAGTTCTTC. Its protein is CASSSLAGGPGEQFF.

The chain employs TRBV9 and TRBJ1-6, with 10 bases lining up with TRBD1. Germline CDR1 reads SGDLS; CDR2 reads YYNGEE. The V segment lost 4 bases and the J segment 8 bases; nucleotides outside the gene matches: 3. This CDR3 is built from 14 residues. CDR3 region: CASSIGTGDSPLHF. In DNA form, the CDR3 reads TGTGCCAGCAGCATTGGGACAGGGGATTCACCCCTCCACTTT.

The rearrangement uses TRBV7-9 and TRBJ1-1; D remains unclear. Germline values: CDR1 SEHNR, CDR2 FQNEAQ (reference sequence). The CDR3 loop spans 13 amino acids. V shed 1 base and J shed 11 bases, with 14 bases lying between them. The CDR3 nucleotides read TGTGCCAGCAGCTTAGGGGCAGGCCATGGGGCTTTCTTT. This translates into CASSLGAGHGAFF.

The chain joins TRBV29-1 to TRBJ1-2, with D possibly being TRBD1 (5 bases). The germline CDR1 and CDR2 sequences are SQVTM and ANQGSEA. Trimming took off 3 bases at V and 4 bases at J, with 21 bases between the two ends. The CDR3 length is 16 residues. The CDR3 loop reads CSVDRSAGLLGYGYTF. CDR3 nucleotides: TGCAGCGTTGACCGGTCGGCAGGGCTCCTTGGCTATGGCTACACCTTC. Together with reference TRBV29-1 and TRBJ1-2, the CDR3 gives the full variable domain: SAVISQKPSRDICQRGTSLTIQCQVDSQVTMMFWYRQQPGQSLTLIATANQGSEATYESGFVIDKFPISRPNLTFSTLTVSNMSPEDSSIYLCSVDRSAGLLGYGYTFGSGTRLTVV.

The chain employs TRBV5-1 and TRBJ2-5; D might be TRBD2 (6 bases). Germline CDR1 reads SGHRS; CDR2 reads YFSETQ. V was clipped by 3 bases and J by 10 bases, with 22 bases between them. The CDR3 totals 15 residues. CDR3 loop: CASSSSWDSLGGQYF. In DNA, the CDR3 is TGCGCCAGCAGCTCGTCCTGGGACTCCCTGGGGGGCCAGTACTTC.

This clone was seen a few times. For the CDR3, the DNA is TGCGCCAGCAGCGACGCAGGGACTAGCGGGGGCAAAAACATTCAGTACTTC. Translating it yields CASSDAGTSGGKNIQYF. This chain uses TRBV5-1 with TRBJ2-4; 14 bases are shared with TRBD2. V trimming: 4 bases; J trimming: 3 bases; junction bases outside the gene matches: 6. The CDR3 contains 17 residues. CDR1 is SGHRS and CDR2 is YFSETQ in the germline V gene.

There are many counts of this clone. DNA for the CDR3: TGCAGTGCTACCTCATACGGGGAGCTGTTTTTT. The encoded protein is CSATSYGELFF. J is TRBJ2-2 and V is TRBV20-1; D is uncertain. The CDR3 is 11 amino acids. Looked up from germline, CDR1 is DFQATT and CDR2 is SNEGSKA (reference sequence). V was cut by 4 bases and J by 7 bases, with 7 bases left in between.

In its sample, this clone was seen a few times. The chain links TRBV30 to TRBJ2-7; 8 bases map to TRBD1. Germline V gene lookup returns CDR1 GTSNPN and CDR2 SVGIG (reference sequence). The CDR3 has 14 residues. V lost 8 bases to trimming and J lost 9 bases; unmatched junction nucleotides: 18. The CDR3 nucleotides read TGTGCCGCCGAACCCCGGGACAGGTCCCGTGCGCAGTACTTC. Translated: CAAEPRDRSRAQYF.

This sequence joins TRBV2 and TRBJ1-2; D not certain. V dropped 6 bases and J dropped 8 bases, with 13 bases sitting between them. Germline CDR1 SNHLY, CDR2 FYNNEI. This CDR3 is built from 12 residues. This CDR3 reads CASSWESRGYTF. The CDR3 nucleotides read TGTGCCAGCAGCTGGGAATCGAGGGGCTACACCTTC.

This clone was seen only a few times. The chain has TRBV4-1 and TRBJ2-7; unclear D gene. The CDR3 length is 14 residues. Germline values: CDR1 MGHRA, CDR2 YSYEKL. V gave up 4 bases and J gave up 3 bases, with 13 bases separating them. CDR3 nucleotides: TGCGCCAGCAGCCTTCAAGCTAGTTACTACGAGCAGTACTTC. Protein product: CASSLQASYYEQYF.

This rearrangement joins TRBV11-2 to TRBJ2-1; a possible D gene is TRBD1 (5 bases). Germline V lookup: CDR1 SGHAT, CDR2 FQNNGV. CDR3 size: 16 residues. Trimming took 6 bases from V and 0 from J, leaving 15 bases between them. The CDR3 sequence: CASRTIVGDSYNEQFF. In DNA, the CDR3 is TGTGCCAGCAGGACGATTGTAGGGGACTCCTACAATGAGCAGTTCTTC.

This chain links TRBV5-4 with TRBJ1-2, with 8 nucleotides matching TRBD1. The CDR3 extends over 14 amino acids. V trimming: 3 bases; J trimming: 2 bases; junction bases outside the gene matches: 3. CDR1 is SGHNT and CDR2 is YYREEE in the germline V gene (reference sequence). The CDR3 loop reads CASSSQGANYGYTF. CDR3 DNA sequence: TGTGCCAGCAGCTCGCAGGGGGCCAACTATGGCTACACCTTC.

The J gene is TRBJ2-2, the V gene TRBV7-2; 8 bases fit TRBD2. Trimming at V came to 1 base and at J to 5 bases, leaving 6 bases not matched to a gene. Germline CDR1 and CDR2: SGHTA and FQGNSA. The CDR3 has 16 residues. The chain's CDR3 is CASSLVRGARTGELFF. The DNA of the CDR3 is TGTGCCAGCAGCTTAGTGCGGGGGGCTCGGACCGGGGAGCTGTTTTTT. The full variable domain, rest sourced from reference TRBV7-2 and TRBJ2-2, is GAGVSQSPSNKVTEKGKDVELRCDPISGHTALYWYRQSLGQGLEFLIYFQGNSAPDKSGLPSDRFSAERTGGSVSTLTIQRTQQEDSAVYLCASSLVRGARTGELFFGEGSRLTVL.